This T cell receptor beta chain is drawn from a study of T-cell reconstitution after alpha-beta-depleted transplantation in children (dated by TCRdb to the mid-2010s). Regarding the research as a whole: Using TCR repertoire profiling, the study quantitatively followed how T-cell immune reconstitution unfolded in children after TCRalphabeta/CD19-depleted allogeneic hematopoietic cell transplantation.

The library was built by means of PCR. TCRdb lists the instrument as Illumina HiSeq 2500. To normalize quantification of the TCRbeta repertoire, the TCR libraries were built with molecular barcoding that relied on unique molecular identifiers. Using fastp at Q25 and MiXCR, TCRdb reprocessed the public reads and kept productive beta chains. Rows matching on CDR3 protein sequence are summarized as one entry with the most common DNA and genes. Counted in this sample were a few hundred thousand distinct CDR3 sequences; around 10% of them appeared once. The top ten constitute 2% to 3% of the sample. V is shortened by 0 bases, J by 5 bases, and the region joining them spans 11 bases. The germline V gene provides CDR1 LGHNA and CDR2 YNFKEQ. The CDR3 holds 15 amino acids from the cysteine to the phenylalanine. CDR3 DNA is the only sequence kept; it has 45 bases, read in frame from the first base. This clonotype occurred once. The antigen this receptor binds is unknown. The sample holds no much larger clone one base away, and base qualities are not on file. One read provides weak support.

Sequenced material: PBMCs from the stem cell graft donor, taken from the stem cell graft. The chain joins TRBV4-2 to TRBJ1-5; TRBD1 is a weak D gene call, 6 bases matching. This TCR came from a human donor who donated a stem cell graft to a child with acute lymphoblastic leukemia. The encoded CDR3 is CASSQEGQPDQPQHF. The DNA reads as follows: TGTGCCAGCAGCCAAGAAGGACAGCCGGATCAGCCCCAGCATTTT.